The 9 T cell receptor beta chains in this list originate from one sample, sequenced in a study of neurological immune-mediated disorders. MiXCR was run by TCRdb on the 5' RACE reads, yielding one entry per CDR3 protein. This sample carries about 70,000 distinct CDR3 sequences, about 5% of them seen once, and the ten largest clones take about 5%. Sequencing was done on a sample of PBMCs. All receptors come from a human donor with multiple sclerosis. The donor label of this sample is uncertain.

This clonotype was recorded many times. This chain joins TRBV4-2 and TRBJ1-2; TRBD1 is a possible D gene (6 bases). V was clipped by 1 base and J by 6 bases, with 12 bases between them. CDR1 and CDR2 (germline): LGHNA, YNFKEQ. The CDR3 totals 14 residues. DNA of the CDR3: TGTGCCAGCAGCCAAGCCGGGACACTGGATGGCTACACCTTC. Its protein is CASSQAGTLDGYTF.

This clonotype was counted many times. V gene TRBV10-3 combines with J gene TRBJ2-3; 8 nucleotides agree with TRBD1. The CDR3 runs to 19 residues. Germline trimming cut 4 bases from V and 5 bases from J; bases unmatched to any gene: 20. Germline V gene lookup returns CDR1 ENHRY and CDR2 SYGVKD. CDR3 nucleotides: TGTGCCATCAGTGGTTGGGGGGACAGGTCCCCGCTTAGCCGAGATACGCAGTATTTT. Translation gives CAISGWGDRSPLSRDTQYF.

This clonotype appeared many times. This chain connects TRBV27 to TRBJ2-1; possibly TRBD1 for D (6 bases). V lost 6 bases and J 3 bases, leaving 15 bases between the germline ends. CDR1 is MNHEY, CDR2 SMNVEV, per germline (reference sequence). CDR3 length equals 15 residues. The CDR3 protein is CASRSPRDNYNEQFF. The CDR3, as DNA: TGTGCCAGCAGATCTCCCCGGGACAACTACAATGAGCAGTTCTTC.

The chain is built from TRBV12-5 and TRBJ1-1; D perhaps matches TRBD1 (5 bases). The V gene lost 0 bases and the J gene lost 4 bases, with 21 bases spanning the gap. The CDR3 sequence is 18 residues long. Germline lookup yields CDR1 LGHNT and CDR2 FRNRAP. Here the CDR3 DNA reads TGTGCTAGTGGTTTGGTAGTTGTGTTGGGAAAGGGGTTCACTGAAGCTTTCTTT. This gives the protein CASGLVVVLGKGFTEAFF.

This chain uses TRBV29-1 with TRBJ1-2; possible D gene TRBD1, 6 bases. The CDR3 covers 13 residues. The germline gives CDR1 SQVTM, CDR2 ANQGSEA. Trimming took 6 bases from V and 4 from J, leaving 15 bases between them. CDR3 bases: TGCAGCGTAGGTCTTGACAGGCTCTATGGCTACACCTTC. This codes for CSVGLDRLYGYTF.

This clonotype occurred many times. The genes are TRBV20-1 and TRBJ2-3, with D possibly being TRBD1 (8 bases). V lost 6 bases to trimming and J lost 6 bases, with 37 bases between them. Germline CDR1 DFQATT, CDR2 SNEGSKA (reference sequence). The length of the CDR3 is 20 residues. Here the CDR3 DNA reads TGCAGTGCGCAGAGACTCCACTCCCGGACAGGGAGGGAACAAAAGGATACGCAGTATTTT. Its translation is CSAQRLHSRTGREQKDTQYF.

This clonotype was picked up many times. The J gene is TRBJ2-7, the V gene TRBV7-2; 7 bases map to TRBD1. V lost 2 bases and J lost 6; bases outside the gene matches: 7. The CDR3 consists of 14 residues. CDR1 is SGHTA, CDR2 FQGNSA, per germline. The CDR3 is CASSLQGQVSEQYF. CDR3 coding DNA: TGTGCCAGCAGCTTACAAGGACAGGTTTCCGAGCAGTACTTC.

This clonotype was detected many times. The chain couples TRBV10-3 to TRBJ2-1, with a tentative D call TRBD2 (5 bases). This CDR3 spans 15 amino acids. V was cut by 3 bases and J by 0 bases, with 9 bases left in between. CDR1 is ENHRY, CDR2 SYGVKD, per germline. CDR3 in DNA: TGTGCCATCAGTGATGAGCGGTCCTCCTACAATGAGCAGTTCTTC. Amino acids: CAISDERSSYNEQFF.

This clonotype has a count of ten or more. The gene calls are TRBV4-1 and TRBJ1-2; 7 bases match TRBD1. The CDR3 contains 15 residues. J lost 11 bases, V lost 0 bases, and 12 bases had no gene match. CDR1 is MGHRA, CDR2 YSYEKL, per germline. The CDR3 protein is CASSQELWDSEGYTF. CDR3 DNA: TGCGCCAGCAGCCAAGAGTTGTGGGACAGCGAAGGGTACACCTTC.